The clone carrying this T cell receptor beta chain has ten or more counts. This entry belongs to a study of blood T cells in healthy people across ages. Primed by a sample-barcoded 5' primer and a J-beta primer mix, a second PCR proceeded for about 6 to 12 cycles. TCRdb used MiXCR to reprocess the 5' RACE reads, holding one entry per CDR3 protein. Here the sample spans around 1,500,000 distinct CDR3 sequences, under 30% being singletons. Researchers collected approximately 9.5 milliliters of peripheral blood from every single donor. The clonotype comes from a woman aged 25-40 years in good health. The sample taken for sequencing was blood.

CDR3 sequence reads: CASSLSPEQFF. As DNA, the CDR3 is TGTGCCAGCAGCTTAAGCCCTGAGCAGTTCTTC. This chain connects TRBV7-9 to TRBJ2-1, with D unresolved. Germline V CDR1 and CDR2: SEHNR, FQNEAQ (reference sequence). Trimming removed 2 bases from V and 9 bases from J, with 5 bases in between. This CDR3 spans 11 amino acids.